These 21 T cell receptor beta chains were sequenced from one sample in a study of vaccination effects on CD4 cells after COVID-19. Sequenced by immunoSEQ multiplex PCR; TCRdb stores in-frame clones only, minus some. The sample lists over 25,000 clones, around 75% occurring once. Before sequencing, viral peptide pools were used by the ViraFEST assay to expand antigen-specific CD4+ T cells. Isolation of CD4+ T cells took place after 10 to 11 days of culture. No vaccinee had earlier SARS-CoV-2 infection, and nucleocapsid antibodies were negative. No antigen has been assigned to these receptors. This specimen was CD4+ T cells from PBMCs cultured with SARS-CoV-2 spike peptides, taken before COVID-19 vaccination. These receptors were taken from a human donor who received a COVID-19 vaccine.

This chain uses TRBV4-2 with TRBJ2-1, with TRBD2 identical over 8 bases. This CDR3 is built from 15 residues. The junction had 13 bases not matched to a gene; V was cut back by 8 bases and J by 7 bases. Germline CDR1 LGHNA, CDR2 YNFKEQ. CDR3 coding DNA: TGTGCCAGCGGACTCGGGACTAGAGACGAGAATGAGCAGTTCTTC. Its translation is CASGLGTRDENEQFF.

The V gene is TRBV10-3, the J gene TRBJ1-1; 10 bases align to TRBD1. After removal of 4 bases from V and 3 bases from J, the junction contained 5 bases not matched to a gene. The CDR3 extends over 15 amino acids. From germline, CDR1 is ENHRY and CDR2 SYGVKD. The CDR3 coding sequence is TGTGCCATCAGTGTAACCGGGACAGGGGACACTGAAGCTTTCTTT. Protein: CAISVTGTGDTEAFF.

The chain recombines TRBV28 with TRBJ1-2, with TRBD1 as a possible D gene (5 bases). The CDR3 contains 15 residues. Trimming took 6 bases from V and 4 from J, leaving 18 bases between them. Germline values: CDR1 MDHEN, CDR2 SYDVKM. The CDR3 DNA sequence: TGTGCCAGCAGACGACTTCCGGGACGTCTCTATGGCTACACCTTC. Translation gives CASRRLPGRLYGYTF.

This chain uses TRBV5-1 with TRBJ2-7, with D perhaps matching TRBD1 or TRBD2 (6 bases each). Looked up from germline, CDR1 is SGHRS and CDR2 is YFSETQ. Trimming left V 0 bases short and J 2 bases short, with 9 bases between. This CDR3 is 14 amino acids long. CDR3 protein: CASSLEGGAYEQYF. CDR3 DNA sequence: TGCGCCAGCAGCTTGGAGGGGGGCGCCTACGAGCAGTACTTC.

This clone has just a few counts. This sequence joins TRBV4-1 and TRBJ1-2; TRBD1 matches at 12 bases. The V gene end was trimmed by 0 bases and the J gene end by 2 bases; junction bases not matched to a gene: 1. The CDR3 contains 16 residues. The germline gives CDR1 MGHRA, CDR2 YSYEKL. The CDR3 spells CASSQEGQGANYGYTF. The CDR3 DNA is TGCGCCAGCAGCCAAGAGGGACAGGGGGCCAACTATGGCTACACCTTC.

CDR3 sequence: CAISEPSVEKLFF. CDR3 nucleotides: TGTGCCATCAGTGAGCCCAGCGTTGAAAAACTGTTTTTT. The chain uses TRBV10-3 and TRBJ1-4; D unclear. Germline CDR1 reads ENHRY; CDR2 reads SYGVKD. The CDR3 sequence is 13 residues long. Trimming took 2 bases from V and 7 from J, leaving 8 bases between them.

This clone was counted between two and nine times. J is TRBJ1-4 and V is TRBV18; D not certain. The germline V gene encodes CDR1 KGHSH and CDR2 LQKENI. The CDR3 runs to 12 residues. V was clipped by 4 bases and J by 6 bases, with 6 bases between them. As DNA, the CDR3 is TGTGCCAGCTCACTCCCTCATGAAAAACTGTTTTTT. Its protein product is CASSLPHEKLFF. Full variable domain (missing parts from reference TRBV18 and TRBJ1-4): NAGVMQNPRHLVRRRGQEARLRCSPMKGHSHVYWYRQLPEEGLKFMVYLQKENIIDESGMPKERFSAEFPKEGPSILRIQQVVRGDSAAYFCASSLPHEKLFFGSGTQLSVL.

The chain combines TRBV4-1 with TRBJ2-7; 13 bases match TRBD2. Germline trimming cut 4 bases from V and 4 bases from J; bases unmatched to any gene: 7. The germline V gene encodes CDR1 MGHRA and CDR2 YSYEKL. This CDR3 region has 16 residues. CDR3 sequence reads: CASSPLPGLAGYEQYF. In DNA form, the CDR3 reads TGCGCCAGCAGCCCTCTGCCGGGACTAGCGGGGTACGAGCAGTACTTC.

The rearrangement links TRBV18 to TRBJ1-1, with D uncertain. V was pared by 2 bases and J by 11 bases, with 15 bases between. The CDR3 totals 13 residues. The V gene's germline CDR1 is KGHSH and CDR2 LQKENI. The CDR3 loop reads CASSPTQNSAAFF. CDR3 sequence (DNA): TGTGCCAGCTCACCAACTCAAAACAGCGCGGCTTTCTTT.

The chain uses TRBV5-1 and TRBJ1-2; 9 positions match TRBD1. The CDR3 has 15 amino acids. CDR1 is SGHRS and CDR2 is YFSETQ in the germline V gene. V shed 3 bases and J 0 bases; nucleotides not matched to a gene: 3. The CDR3 sequence is CASSSRQGANYGYTF. CDR3 DNA: TGCGCCAGCAGCTCTCGACAGGGGGCTAACTATGGCTACACCTTC.

The chain has TRBV7-9 and TRBJ1-4; a possible D gene is TRBD1 (6 bases). V was trimmed by 2 bases and J by 2 bases, leaving 12 bases between them. Germline lookup yields CDR1 SEHNR and CDR2 FQNEAQ (reference sequence). The CDR3 is 16 amino acids. The CDR3 nucleotides are TGTGCCAGCAGCTTACCCCGAGGGGGGACTAATGAAAAACTGTTTTTT. Translation: CASSLPRGGTNEKLFF. Full variable domain (rest looked up from reference TRBV7-9 and TRBJ1-4): DTGVSQNPRHKITKRGQNVTFRCDPISEHNRLYWYRQTLGQGPEFLTYFQNEAQLEKSRLLSDRFSAERPKGSFSTLEIQRTEQGDSAMYLCASSLPRGGTNEKLFFGSGTQLSVL.

This chain connects TRBV10-2 to TRBJ1-5; possibly TRBD1 for D (5 bases). The CDR3 sequence is 14 residues long. CDR1 WSHSY and CDR2 SAAADI come from the germline V gene. With 6 bases removed from V and 1 base from J, the gap between germline ends came to 10 bases. The CDR3 nucleotides are TGCGCCAGCAGCGATAACAGGAGCAATCAGCCCCAGCATTTT. It translates to CASSDNRSNQPQHF.

V gene TRBV27 combines with J gene TRBJ1-2, with TRBD1 matching 7 bases. There are 14 residues in the CDR3. The ends lost 5 bases at V and 4 bases at J; junction bases unmatched: 7. The germline gives CDR1 MNHEY, CDR2 SMNVEV (reference sequence). The DNA for the CDR3 is TGTGCCAGCAGTCGCCGGACAGGAACCTATGGCTACACCTTC. This codes for CASSRRTGTYGYTF.

The CDR3 nucleotides are TGCGCCAGCAGTCCACTAGCGGGAGAAGGAAATGAGCAGTTCTTC. Translated, it gives CASSPLAGEGNEQFF. V is TRBV5-1 and J is TRBJ2-1, with TRBD2 matching 11 bases. Per germline, CDR1 SGHRS and CDR2 YFSETQ. The CDR3 totals 15 residues. After removal of 5 bases from V and 7 bases from J, the junction contained 8 bases not matched to a gene.

This sequence joins TRBV21-1 and TRBJ1-4; the table assigns TRBD1, which was not confirmed against the DNA. TRBV21-1 is a recognized pseudogene. CDR3 length: 14 amino acids. The DNA of the CDR3 is TGTGCCAGCAGCAAAAGGACAGGGAATGAAAAACTGTTTTTT. The encoded protein is CASSKRTGNEKLFF.

Comment on this clone: Relative to the germline gene, one junction end is altered; a read error may explain this. The rearrangement links TRBV28 to TRBJ2-7; no firm D call. The germline CDR1 and CDR2 sequences are MDHEN and SYDVKM. This CDR3 spans 13 amino acids. In DNA, the CDR3 is TGTGCCAGCAGTTTGCCCAGCTCCCACGAGCAGTACTTC. Translation gives CASSLPSSHEQYF.

A word on this clone: At one end, the junction sequence differs from germline, possibly due to a read error. The chain joins TRBV25-1 to TRBJ2-7, with TRBD2 matching over 10 bases. The CDR3 is made up of 12 amino acids. Germline assignment: CDR1 MGHDK and CDR2 SYGVNS. CDR3: CASSTTGTSARF. The CDR3, as DNA: TGTGCCAGCAGCACGACCGGGACTAGCGCACGCTTC.

This clone showed up just once. The CDR3: CASSQEIGGGNRNEQFF. CDR3 nucleotide sequence: TGTGCCAGCAGCCAAGAGATCGGAGGGGGAAACCGGAATGAGCAGTTCTTC. The chain recombines TRBV4-2 with TRBJ2-1; the D call may be TRBD1 or TRBD2 (6 bases each). Looked up from germline, CDR1 is LGHNA and CDR2 is YNFKEQ. This CDR3 comprises 17 residues. Deletions cut 0 bases from V and 7 bases from J, with 19 bases between.

V and J are TRBV2 and TRBJ1-1, with 7 positions matching TRBD1. The CDR3 totals 14 residues. Germline CDR1 SNHLY, CDR2 FYNNEI. Losses at the gene ends were 4 bases for V and 11 bases for J; bases not matched to a gene: 13. CDR3 sequence: CASSVQGLPQGAFF. In DNA, the CDR3 is TGTGCCAGCAGTGTACAGGGGCTCCCACAGGGGGCTTTCTTT.

The chain combines TRBV10-3 with TRBJ2-3; 7 nucleotides agree with TRBD2. The germline CDR1 and CDR2 sequences are ENHRY and SYGVKD. Germline trimming cut 8 bases from V and 2 bases from J; bases unmatched to any gene: 4. The CDR3 runs to 13 residues. The CDR3 loop reads CAIAAGPTDTQYF. The CDR3 DNA is TGTGCCATCGCAGCGGGGCCCACAGATACGCAGTATTTT.

The V gene is TRBV30, the J gene TRBJ2-2; weak D call: TRBD2 (6 bases). V was pared by 4 bases and J by 0 bases, with 9 bases between. The germline V gene encodes CDR1 GTSNPN and CDR2 SVGIG (reference sequence). This CDR3 comprises 14 residues. The CDR3 loop is CAWTRGANTGELFF. CDR3 bases: TGTGCCTGGACCCGCGGGGCGAACACCGGGGAGCTGTTTTTT.